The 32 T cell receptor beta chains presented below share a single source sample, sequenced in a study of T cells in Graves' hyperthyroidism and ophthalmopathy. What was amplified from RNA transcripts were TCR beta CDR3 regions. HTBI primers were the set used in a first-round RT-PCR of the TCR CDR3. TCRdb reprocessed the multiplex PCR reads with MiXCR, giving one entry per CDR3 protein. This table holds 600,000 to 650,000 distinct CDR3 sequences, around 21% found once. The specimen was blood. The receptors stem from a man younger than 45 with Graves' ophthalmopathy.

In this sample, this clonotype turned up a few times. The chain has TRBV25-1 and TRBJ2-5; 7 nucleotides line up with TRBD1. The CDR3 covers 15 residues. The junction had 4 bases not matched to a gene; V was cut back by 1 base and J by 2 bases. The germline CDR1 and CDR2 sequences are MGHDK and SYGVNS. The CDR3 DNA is TGTGCCAGCAGTGAATTAGGGGACAGACAAGAGACCCAGTACTTC. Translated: CASSELGDRQETQYF.

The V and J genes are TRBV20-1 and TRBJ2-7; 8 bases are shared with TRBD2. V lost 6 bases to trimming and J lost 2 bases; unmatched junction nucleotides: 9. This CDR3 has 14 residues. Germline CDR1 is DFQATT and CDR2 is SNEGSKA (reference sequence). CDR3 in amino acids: CSAGLAGLPYEQYF. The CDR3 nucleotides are TGCAGTGCAGGGCTAGCGGGCCTTCCCTACGAGCAGTACTTC.

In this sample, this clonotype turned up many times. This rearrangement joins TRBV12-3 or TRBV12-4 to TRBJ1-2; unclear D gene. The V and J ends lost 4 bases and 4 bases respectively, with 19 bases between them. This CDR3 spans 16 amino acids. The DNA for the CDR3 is TGTGCCAGCAGTTCCCCCTATCGGAAGGGCGGCTATGGCTACACCTTC. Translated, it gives CASSSPYRKGGYGYTF.

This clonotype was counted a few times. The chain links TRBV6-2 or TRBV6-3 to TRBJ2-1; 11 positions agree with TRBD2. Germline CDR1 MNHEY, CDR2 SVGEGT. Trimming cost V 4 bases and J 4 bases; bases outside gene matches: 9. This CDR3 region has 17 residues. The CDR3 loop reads CASSFKTGTSGYNEQFF. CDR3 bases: TGTGCCAGCAGTTTCAAGACCGGGACTAGCGGATACAATGAGCAGTTCTTC.

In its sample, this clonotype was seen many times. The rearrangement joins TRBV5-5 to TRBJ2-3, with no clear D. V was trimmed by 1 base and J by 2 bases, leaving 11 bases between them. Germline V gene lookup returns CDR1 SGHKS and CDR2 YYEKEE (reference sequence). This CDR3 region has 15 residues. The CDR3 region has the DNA TGTGCCAGCAGCTTGCCGATCCAGAACACAGATACGCAGTATTTT. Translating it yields CASSLPIQNTDTQYF.

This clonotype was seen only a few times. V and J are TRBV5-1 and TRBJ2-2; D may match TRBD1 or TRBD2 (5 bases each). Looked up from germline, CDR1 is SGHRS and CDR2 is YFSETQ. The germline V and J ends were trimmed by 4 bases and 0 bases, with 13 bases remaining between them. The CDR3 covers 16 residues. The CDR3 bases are TGCGCCAGCAGCCCCCTGGGGACGGCGAACACCGGGGAGCTGTTTTTT. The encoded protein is CASSPLGTANTGELFF.

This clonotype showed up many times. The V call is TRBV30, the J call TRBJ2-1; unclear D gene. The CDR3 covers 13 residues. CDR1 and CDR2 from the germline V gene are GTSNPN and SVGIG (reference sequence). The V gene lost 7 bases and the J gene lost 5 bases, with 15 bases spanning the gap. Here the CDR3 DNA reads TGTGCCTTCGACTCCCCCGGTCACAATGAGCAGTTCTTC. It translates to CAFDSPGHNEQFF.

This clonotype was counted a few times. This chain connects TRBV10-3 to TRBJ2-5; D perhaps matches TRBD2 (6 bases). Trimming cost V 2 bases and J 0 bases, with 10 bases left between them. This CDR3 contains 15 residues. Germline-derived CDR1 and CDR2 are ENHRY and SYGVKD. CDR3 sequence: CAISEGGAYQETQYF. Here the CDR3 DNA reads TGTGCCATCAGTGAGGGAGGGGCGTACCAAGAGACCCAGTACTTC.

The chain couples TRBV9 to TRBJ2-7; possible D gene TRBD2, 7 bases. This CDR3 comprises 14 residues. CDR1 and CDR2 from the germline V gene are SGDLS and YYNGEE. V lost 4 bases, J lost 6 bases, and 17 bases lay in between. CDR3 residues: CASSPIGGGLEQYF. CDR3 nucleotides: TGTGCCAGCAGCCCGATTGGGGGGGGCCTCGAGCAGTACTTC.

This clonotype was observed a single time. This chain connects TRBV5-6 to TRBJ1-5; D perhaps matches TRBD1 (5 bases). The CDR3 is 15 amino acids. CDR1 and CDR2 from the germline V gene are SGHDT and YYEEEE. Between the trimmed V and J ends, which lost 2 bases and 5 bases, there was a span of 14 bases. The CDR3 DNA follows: TGTGCCAGCAGCTTTGGGTCGGGGGGGGATCAGCCCCAGCATTTT. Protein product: CASSFGSGGDQPQHF.

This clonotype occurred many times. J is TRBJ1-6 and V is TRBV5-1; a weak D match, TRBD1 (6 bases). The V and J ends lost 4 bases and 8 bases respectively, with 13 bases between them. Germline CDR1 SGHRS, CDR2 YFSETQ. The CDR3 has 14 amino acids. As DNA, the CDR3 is TGCGCCAGCAGCGTCACAGGGTTGTATTCACCCCTCCACTTT. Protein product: CASSVTGLYSPLHF.

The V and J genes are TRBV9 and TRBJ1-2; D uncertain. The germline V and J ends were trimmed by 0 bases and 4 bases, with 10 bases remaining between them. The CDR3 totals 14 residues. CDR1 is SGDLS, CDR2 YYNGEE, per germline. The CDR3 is CASSVEVLSYGYTF. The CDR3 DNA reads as TGTGCCAGCAGCGTAGAGGTGCTATCCTATGGCTACACCTTC.

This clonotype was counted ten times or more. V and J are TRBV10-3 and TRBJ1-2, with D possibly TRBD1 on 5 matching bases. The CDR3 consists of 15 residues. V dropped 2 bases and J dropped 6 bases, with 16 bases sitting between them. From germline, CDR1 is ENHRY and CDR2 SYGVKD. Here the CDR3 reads CAISERGTFSDGYTF. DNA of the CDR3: TGTGCCATCAGTGAGCGAGGGACCTTCTCGGATGGCTACACCTTC.

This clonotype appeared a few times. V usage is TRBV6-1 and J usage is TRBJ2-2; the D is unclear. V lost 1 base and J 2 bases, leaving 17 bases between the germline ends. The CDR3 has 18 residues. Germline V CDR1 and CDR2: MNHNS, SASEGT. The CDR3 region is CASSEGPPVWANTGELFF. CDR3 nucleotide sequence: TGTGCCAGCAGTGAAGGCCCCCCGGTCTGGGCCAACACCGGGGAGCTGTTTTTT.

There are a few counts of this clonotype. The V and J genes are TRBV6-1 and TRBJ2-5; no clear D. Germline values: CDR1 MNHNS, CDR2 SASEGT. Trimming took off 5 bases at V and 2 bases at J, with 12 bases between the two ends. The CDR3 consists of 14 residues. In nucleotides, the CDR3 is TGTGCCAGCAGTACGGGCGTAATACAAGAGACCCAGTACTTC. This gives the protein CASSTGVIQETQYF.

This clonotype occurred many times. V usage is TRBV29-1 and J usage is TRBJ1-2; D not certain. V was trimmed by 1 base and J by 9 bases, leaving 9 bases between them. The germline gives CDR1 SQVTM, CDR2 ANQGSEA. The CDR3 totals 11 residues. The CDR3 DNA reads TGCAGCGTTGAAGCTACTTCTCGCTACACCTTC. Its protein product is CSVEATSRYTF.

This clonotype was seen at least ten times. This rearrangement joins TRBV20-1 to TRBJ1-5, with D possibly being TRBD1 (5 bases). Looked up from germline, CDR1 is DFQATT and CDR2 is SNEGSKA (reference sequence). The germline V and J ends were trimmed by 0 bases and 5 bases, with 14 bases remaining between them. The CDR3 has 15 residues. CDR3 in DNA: TGCAGTGCTAGAGATCCTGGGACGGTGGATCAGCCCCAGCATTTT. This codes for CSARDPGTVDQPQHF.

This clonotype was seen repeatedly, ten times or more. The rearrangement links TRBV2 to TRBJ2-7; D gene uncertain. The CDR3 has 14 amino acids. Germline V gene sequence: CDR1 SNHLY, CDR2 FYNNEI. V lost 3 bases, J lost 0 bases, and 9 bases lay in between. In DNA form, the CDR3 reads TGTGCCAGCAGTGAGGTCATCAGCTCCTACGAGCAGTACTTC. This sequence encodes CASSEVISSYEQYF.

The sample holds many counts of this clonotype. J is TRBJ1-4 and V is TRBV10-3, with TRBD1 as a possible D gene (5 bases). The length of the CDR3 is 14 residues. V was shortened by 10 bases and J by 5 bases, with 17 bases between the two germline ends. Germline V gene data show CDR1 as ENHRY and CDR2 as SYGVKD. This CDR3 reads CATGPGRGNEKLFF. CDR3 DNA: TGTGCCACAGGCCCGGGACGGGGGAATGAAAAACTGTTTTTT.

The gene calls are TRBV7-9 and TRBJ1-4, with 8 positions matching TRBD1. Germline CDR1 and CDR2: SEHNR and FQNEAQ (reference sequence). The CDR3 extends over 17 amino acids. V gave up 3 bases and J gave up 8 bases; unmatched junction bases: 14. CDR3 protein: CASSLPAVDRGEEKLFF. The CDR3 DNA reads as TGTGCCAGCAGCTTGCCCGCTGTTGACAGGGGAGAGGAAAAACTGTTTTTT.

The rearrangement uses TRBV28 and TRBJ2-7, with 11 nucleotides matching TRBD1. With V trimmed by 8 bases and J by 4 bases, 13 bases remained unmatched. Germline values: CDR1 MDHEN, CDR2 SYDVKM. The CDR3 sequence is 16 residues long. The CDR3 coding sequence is TGTGCCAGCTCACTGATGCCGGGACAGGGGGGATACGAGCAGTACTTC. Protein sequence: CASSLMPGQGGYEQYF.

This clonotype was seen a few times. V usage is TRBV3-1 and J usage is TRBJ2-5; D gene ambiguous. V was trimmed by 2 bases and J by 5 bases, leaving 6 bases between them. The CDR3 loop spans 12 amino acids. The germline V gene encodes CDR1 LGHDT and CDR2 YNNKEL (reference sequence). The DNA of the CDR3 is TGTGCCAGCAGCCAACGGAGCGAGACCCAGTACTTC. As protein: CASSQRSETQYF.

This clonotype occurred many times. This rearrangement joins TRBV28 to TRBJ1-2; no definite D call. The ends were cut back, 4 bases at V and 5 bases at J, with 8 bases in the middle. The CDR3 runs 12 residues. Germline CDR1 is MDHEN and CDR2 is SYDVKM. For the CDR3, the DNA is TGTGCCAGCAGTTGGGTGAAGTATGGCTACACCTTC. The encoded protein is CASSWVKYGYTF.

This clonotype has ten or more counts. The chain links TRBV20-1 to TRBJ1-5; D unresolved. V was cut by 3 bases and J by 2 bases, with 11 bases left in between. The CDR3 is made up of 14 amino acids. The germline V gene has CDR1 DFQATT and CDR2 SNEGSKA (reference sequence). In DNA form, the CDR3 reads TGCAGTGCTAGGTCTGGGAGCGGCAATCAGCCCCAGCATTTT. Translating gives CSARSGSGNQPQHF.

CDR3 in amino acids: CAIRVTGGAYEQYF. CDR3 sequence (DNA): TGTGCCATCAGGGTGACAGGGGGGGCCTACGAGCAGTACTTC. This sequence joins TRBV10-3 and TRBJ2-7; 9 bases agree with TRBD1. Germline CDR1 ENHRY, CDR2 SYGVKD. The J segment lost 2 bases and the V segment lost 6 bases, leaving 5 bases of the junction unmatched. The CDR3 totals 14 residues.

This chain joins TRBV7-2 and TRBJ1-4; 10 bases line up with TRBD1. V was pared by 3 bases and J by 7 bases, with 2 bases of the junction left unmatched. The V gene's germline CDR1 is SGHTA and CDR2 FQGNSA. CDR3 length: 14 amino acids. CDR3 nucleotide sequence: TGTGCCAGCAGCTTGACAGGGGGCAGTGAAAAACTGTTTTTT. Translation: CASSLTGGSEKLFF.

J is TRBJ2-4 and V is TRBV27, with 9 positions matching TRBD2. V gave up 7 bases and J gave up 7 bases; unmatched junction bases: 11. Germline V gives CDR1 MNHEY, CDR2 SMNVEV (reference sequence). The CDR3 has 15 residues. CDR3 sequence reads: CASNPVAGVANIQYF. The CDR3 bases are TGTGCCAGCAACCCTGTAGCGGGAGTAGCGAACATTCAGTACTTC.

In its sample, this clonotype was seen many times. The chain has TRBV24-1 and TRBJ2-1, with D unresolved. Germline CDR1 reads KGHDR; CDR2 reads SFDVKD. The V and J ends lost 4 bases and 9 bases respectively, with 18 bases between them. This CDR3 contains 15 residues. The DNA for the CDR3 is TGTGCCACCAGTGACCTCCGTGTAGGGTCGGGTGAGCAGTTCTTC. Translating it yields CATSDLRVGSGEQFF.

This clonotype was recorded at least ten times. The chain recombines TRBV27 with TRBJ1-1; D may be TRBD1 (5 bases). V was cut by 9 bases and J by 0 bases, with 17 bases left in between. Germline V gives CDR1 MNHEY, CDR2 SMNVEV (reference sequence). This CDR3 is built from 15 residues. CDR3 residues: CASRSGLKMNTEAFF. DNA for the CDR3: TGTGCCAGTAGATCGGGACTGAAGATGAACACTGAAGCTTTCTTT.

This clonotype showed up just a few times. CDR3 nucleotide sequence: TGTGCCAGCAGCCCAGAATCCTCGGCTAGCGGAAAGTACTTC. It yields the protein CASSPESSASGKYF. The rearrangement uses TRBV11-2 and TRBJ2-5; 7 bases are a match to TRBD2. The CDR3 extends over 14 amino acids. Germline loops: CDR1 SGHAT, CDR2 FQNNGV. J was trimmed by 12 bases and V by 5 bases; bases with no gene match: 15.

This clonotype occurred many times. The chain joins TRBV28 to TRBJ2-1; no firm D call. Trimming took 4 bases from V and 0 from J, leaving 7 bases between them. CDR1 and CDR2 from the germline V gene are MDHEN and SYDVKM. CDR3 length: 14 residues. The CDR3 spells CASSSPGSYNEQFF. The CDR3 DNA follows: TGTGCCAGCAGTTCCCCAGGCTCCTACAATGAGCAGTTCTTC. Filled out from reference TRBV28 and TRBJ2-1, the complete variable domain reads DVKVTQSSRYLVKRTGEKVFLECVQDMDHENMFWYRQDPGLGLRLIYFSYDVKMKEKGDIPEGYSVSREKKERFSLILESASTNQTSMYLCASSSPGSYNEQFFGPGTRLTVL.

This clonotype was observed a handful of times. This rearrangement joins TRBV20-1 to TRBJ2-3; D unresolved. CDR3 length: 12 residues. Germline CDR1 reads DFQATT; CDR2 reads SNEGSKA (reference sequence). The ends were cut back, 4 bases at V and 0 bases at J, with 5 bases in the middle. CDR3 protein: CSAIQSTDTQYF. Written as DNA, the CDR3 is TGCAGTGCTATACAAAGCACAGATACGCAGTATTTT.